The 17 T cell receptor beta chains listed next were all sequenced from one sample in a study of T-cell reconstitution after alpha-beta-depleted transplantation in children (TCRdb year 2016). Per the publication, the treatment or condition label means: allogeneic hematopoietic cell transplantation with graft depleted of TCRalphabeta T cells and CD19 B cells. Libraries were built with PCR. Sequencer: Illumina HiSeq 2500. To normalize quantification of the TCRbeta repertoire, the TCR libraries were built with molecular barcoding that relied on unique molecular identifiers. The public reads were reanalyzed by TCRdb: fastp trimming at Q25, MiXCR alignment, in-frame beta chains only. Duplicate CDR3 protein sequences are folded into a single record with the most common DNA and genes. This sample has fewer than 550,000 distinct CDR3 sequences in its table, and 10% to 12% of those were observed once. About 15% of the sample comes from the top ten.

The source material was PBMCs, mostly from graft donor cells, sampled 180 days after TCRalphabeta/CD19-depleted stem cell transplant. The origin of the receptors is a female patient between 2 and 15 years old who had a stem cell transplant for aplastic anemia, so the T cells may come from the graft donor.

This clonotype was seen only a few times. This chain uses TRBV25-1 with TRBJ1-1; D is undetermined. CDR1 is MGHDK, CDR2 SYGVNS, per germline. This CDR3 spans 12 amino acids. Trimming removed 8 bases at V and 2 bases at J, with 9 bases between. For the CDR3, the DNA is TGTGCCAGCCGCCTGACAAACACTGAAGCTTTCTTT. It codes for CASRLTNTEAFF.

This clonotype was recorded many times. The chain recombines TRBV10-3 with TRBJ1-1, with D unresolved. This CDR3 is built from 13 residues. V was pared by 4 bases and J by 0 bases, with 6 bases between. The V gene's germline CDR1 is ENHRY and CDR2 SYGVKD. The CDR3 protein is CAISAGMNTEAFF. DNA for the CDR3: TGTGCCATCAGTGCGGGGATGAACACTGAAGCTTTCTTT.

This clonotype was counted between two and nine times. The chain joins TRBV20-1 to TRBJ2-1; 9 bases are shared with TRBD1. The CDR3 totals 13 residues. The V segment lost 6 bases and the J segment 8 bases; nucleotides outside the gene matches: 8. Looked up from germline, CDR1 is DFQATT and CDR2 is SNEGSKA (reference sequence). The CDR3 DNA is TGCAGTGCCGCACAGGGGGCGGTTGATGAGCAGTTCTTC. It specifies CSAAQGAVDEQFF.

This clonotype was detected many times. The chain is built from TRBV6-5 and TRBJ2-1, with 7 bases matching TRBD1. Germline V gene data show CDR1 as MNHEY and CDR2 as SVGAGI. The CDR3 length is 14 residues. With 2 bases clipped from V and 4 bases from J, the junction kept 2 bases outside the gene matches. This CDR3 reads CASSYGGQYNEQFF. The CDR3 DNA follows: TGTGCCAGCAGTTACGGGGGACAGTACAATGAGCAGTTCTTC.

The rearrangement joins TRBV24-1 to TRBJ2-2; tentative D call: TRBD2 (6 bases). Germline assignment: CDR1 KGHDR and CDR2 SFDVKD. Trimming took 7 bases from V and 6 from J, leaving 14 bases between them. The CDR3 sequence is 14 residues long. Written as DNA, the CDR3 is TGTGCCACCAGACGGGACTCCGAATCCGGGGAGCTGTTTTTT. Its protein product is CATRRDSESGELFF.

This chain uses TRBV12-5 with TRBJ2-1; 14 bases line up with TRBD2. V shed 1 base, J shed 6 bases, and the junction held 8 bases outside the gene matches. This CDR3 comprises 18 residues. Per germline, CDR1 LGHNT and CDR2 FRNRAP. The CDR3 nucleotides are TGTGCTAGTGGTTTGGGGACTAGCGGGAGGAGGGAACGCAATGAGCAGTTCTTC. This translates into CASGLGTSGRRERNEQFF.

This clonotype was observed a few times. V and J are TRBV6-2 or TRBV6-3 and TRBJ2-1, with 9 bases fitting TRBD1. V was clipped by 2 bases and J by 7 bases; unmatched bases: 9. This CDR3 has 16 amino acids. CDR1 and CDR2 (germline): MNHEY, SVGEGT. The CDR3 sequence: CASSYPGQGFVNEQFF. CDR3 in DNA: TGTGCCAGCAGTTACCCGGGACAGGGTTTTGTAAATGAGCAGTTCTTC.

This clonotype was counted only a few times. The chain employs TRBV12-5 and TRBJ2-7, with D hard to call. The CDR3 runs to 11 residues. The germline V gene encodes CDR1 LGHNT and CDR2 FRNRAP. Trimming left V 7 bases short and J 4 bases short, with 8 bases between. CDR3 bases: TGTGCTAGTGTAGGAGTGTACGAGCAGTACGTC. Protein product: CASVGVYEQYV.

The chain employs TRBV7-9 and TRBJ1-1; 11 bases agree with TRBD1. In germline, CDR1 is SEHNR, CDR2 FQNEAQ (reference sequence). This CDR3 has 16 amino acids. V shed 5 bases, J shed 2 bases, and the junction held 7 bases outside the gene matches. Here the CDR3 reads CASSPRTGGSNTEAFF. The DNA for the CDR3 is TGTGCCAGCAGCCCAAGGACAGGGGGCAGTAACACTGAAGCTTTCTTT.

This clonotype was seen only a few times. The V call is TRBV6-5, the J call TRBJ1-5; TRBD1 might be the D (6 bases). The CDR3 extends over 16 amino acids. Germline loops: CDR1 MNHEY, CDR2 SVGAGI. V lost 4 bases, J lost 3 bases, and 16 bases lay in between. CDR3 bases: TGTGCCAGCAGTTCCGGGACATCCCTTTCCAATCAGCCCCAGCATTTT. Protein sequence: CASSSGTSLSNQPQHF.

The chain is built from TRBV18 and TRBJ1-6; D uncertain. The CDR3 covers 15 residues. CDR1 and CDR2 from the germline V gene are KGHSH and LQKENI. Trimming removed 6 bases at V and 5 bases at J, with 14 bases between. CDR3 residues: CASSTEGSHNSPLHF. DNA for the CDR3: TGTGCCAGCTCGACCGAGGGTTCCCATAATTCACCCCTCCACTTT.

In its sample, this clonotype was seen a few times. The rearrangement uses TRBV24-1 and TRBJ1-2; 10 positions agree with TRBD1. V lost 4 bases to trimming and J lost 7 bases; unmatched junction nucleotides: 11. CDR3 size: 16 residues. The germline V gene has CDR1 KGHDR and CDR2 SFDVKD. CDR3 nucleotides: TGTGCCACCAGTGACCCAGAAGGGACAGGGGTGCGTGGCTACACCTTC. Protein sequence: CATSDPEGTGVRGYTF.

There are a few counts of this clonotype. V gene TRBV24-1 combines with J gene TRBJ2-2, with D uncertain. V lost 1 base to trimming and J lost 5 bases, with 10 bases between them. Germline V gene lookup returns CDR1 KGHDR and CDR2 SFDVKD. The CDR3 is made up of 15 amino acids. The CDR3 reads CATSDLPDRTGELFF. CDR3 coding DNA: TGTGCCACCAGTGATTTACCGGATCGTACCGGGGAGCTGTTTTTT.

This clonotype was recorded at least ten times. The rearrangement links TRBV15 to TRBJ2-3, with 7 bases fitting TRBD2. The germline CDR1 and CDR2 sequences are LNHNV and YYDKDF (reference sequence). V trimming: 5 bases; J trimming: 2 bases; junction bases outside the gene matches: 4. The length of the CDR3 is 14 residues. CDR3 protein: CATSGRDYTDTQYF. The CDR3, as DNA: TGTGCCACCAGCGGCCGGGACTACACAGATACGCAGTATTTT.

This clonotype was found a few times. The rearrangement joins TRBV20-1 to TRBJ1-1; D ambiguous. Germline assignment: CDR1 DFQATT and CDR2 SNEGSKA (reference sequence). This CDR3 has 12 residues. V gave up 4 bases and J gave up 2 bases, with 8 bases separating them. CDR3 bases: TGCAGTGCTAAGAAGGGTAACACTGAAGCTTTCTTT. As protein: CSAKKGNTEAFF.

This clonotype was detected only a few times. The V and J genes are TRBV30 and TRBJ2-2; D remains unclear. The V end lost 0 bases, the J end lost 0 bases, and 14 bases lay between the germline ends. This CDR3 is 17 amino acids long. In germline, CDR1 is GTSNPN, CDR2 SVGIG (reference sequence). The CDR3 sequence is CAWSVPSSFANTGELFF. CDR3 DNA sequence: TGTGCCTGGAGTGTACCTTCGAGCTTCGCGAACACCGGGGAGCTGTTTTTT.

The chain is built from TRBV28 and TRBJ2-3; 8 bases agree with TRBD2. CDR1 is MDHEN and CDR2 is SYDVKM in the germline V gene. V dropped 6 bases and J dropped 6; count of bases not matched to a gene: 14. This CDR3 has 16 residues. The CDR3 protein is CASSPSAGARADTQYF. Written as DNA, the CDR3 is TGTGCCAGCAGCCCCTCAGCGGGAGCGCGGGCGGATACGCAGTATTTT.